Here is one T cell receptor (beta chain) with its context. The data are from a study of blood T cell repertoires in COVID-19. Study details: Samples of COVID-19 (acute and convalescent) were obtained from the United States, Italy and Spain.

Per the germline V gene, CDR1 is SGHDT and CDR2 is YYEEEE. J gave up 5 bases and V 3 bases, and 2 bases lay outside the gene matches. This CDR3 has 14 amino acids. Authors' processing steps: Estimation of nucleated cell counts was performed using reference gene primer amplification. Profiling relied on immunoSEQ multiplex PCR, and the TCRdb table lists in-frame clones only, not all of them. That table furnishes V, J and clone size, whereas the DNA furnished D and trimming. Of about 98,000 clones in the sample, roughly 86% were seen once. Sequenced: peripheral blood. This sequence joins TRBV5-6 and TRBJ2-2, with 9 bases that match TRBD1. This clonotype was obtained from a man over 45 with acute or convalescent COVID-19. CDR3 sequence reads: CASSWGQGTGELFF. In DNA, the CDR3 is TGTGCCAGCAGCTGGGGACAGGGAACCGGGGAGCTGTTTTTT.